The source of this TCR beta chain is a study of shared clonotypes between healthy human individuals. On the study more broadly: CD4 naive and memory got three plates each, CD8 naive two, CD8 memory one. Findings of the study overall: A handful of donors showed sharing of approximately 5% of naive CD4 clonotypes. Blood was the sole source, and tissue repertoires probably differ.

The authors divided CD4+ cells into CD45RA+ naive and CD45RA-negative memory subsets. Remarks on this clone: Its antigen is not identified.

Germline-derived CDR1 and CDR2 are SQVTM and ANQGSEA. The CDR3 is 13 residues long. V was clipped by 8 bases and J by 0 bases, with 14 bases between them. Measured with immunoSEQ multiplex PCR; TCRdb has only the in-frame clones, and not every one. The table records more than 2,000,000 clones, 80% to 95% of them present only once. This sequence originates from a young man in good health. Some clones in this sample may be carry-over from other donors' samples. The chain joins TRBV29-1 to TRBJ2-7, with unresolved D. Sequenced: naive CD4+ T cells from PBMCs. The subset: CD45RA+ positively selected. CDR3 protein: CSTKSPSSYEQYF. As DNA, the CDR3 is TGCAGCACTAAGTCCCCGAGCTCCTACGAGCAGTACTTC.